Listed below are T cell receptor beta chains from one sample, sequenced in a study of blood T cell repertoires in COVID-19. Assay used: immunoSEQ multiplex PCR; TCRdb lists only in-frame clones, some missing. This sample has over 120,000 clones; about 87% occur once, and the top ten carry 37%. The sample consisted of peripheral blood. These receptors were obtained from a man aged 50 to 60 who had recovered from COVID-19. Both conserved end residues are part of each CDR3. D genes are given only for firm matches. Not all rows give a size; the values are once, few, many and, for expanded clones, a class.

TRBD2	.	14	TRBV7-8	TRBJ2-5	TGTGCCAGCGGCCCGGGACTAGCAGGGCAGACCCAGTACTTC	CASGPGLAGQTQYF
TRBD2	.	14	TRBV18	TRBJ2-1	TGTGCCAGCTCCCCGGGGGGGGGCTACAATGAGCAGTTCTTC	CASSPGGGYNEQFF
.	.	14	TRBV7-2	TRBJ1-4	TGTGCCAGCAGCTTAGTAACGGGGAGTGAAAAACTGTTTTTT	CASSLVTGSEKLFF
TRBD1	.	12	TRBV6-1	TRBJ1-1	TGTGCCAGCAGTGAAGTTGAGGGGGCGGCTTTCTTT	CASSEVEGAAFF
.	.	16	TRBV5-6	TRBJ2-7	TGTGCCAGCAGCCCTCAGTTTTTGGGGGCCTCCTACGAGCAGTACTTC	CASSPQFLGASYEQYF
.	.	15	TRBV3-1/TRBV3-2	TRBJ1-5	TGTGCCAGCAGCCAGTCATCAGGGAACAATCAGCCCCAGCATTTT	CASSQSSGNNQPQHF
.	.	14	TRBV4-3	TRBJ2-3	TGCGCCAGCAGCCAAGTTCATGGGCCAGATACGCAGTATTTT	CASSQVHGPDTQYF
.	once	14	TRBV7-9	TRBJ2-5	TGTGCCAGCAGCCCGGGACACGACCAAGAGACCCAGTACTTC	CASSPGHDQETQYF
.	.	13	TRBV29-1	TRBJ2-7	TGCAGCGTTGGCCAGGGGCACAGTACGGAGCAGTACTTC	CSVGQGHSTEQYF
.	once	15	TRBV27	TRBJ1-2	TGTGCCAGCAGTTTATCTCCAGGGCTAAACTATGGCTACACCTTC	CASSLSPGLNYGYTF
TRBD2	.	17	TRBV7-6	TRBJ2-5	TGTGCCAGCAGCCCAAGGACTAGCGGGGGGGCCATGGAGACCCAGTACTTC	CASSPRTSGGAMETQYF
.	.	16	TRBV4-2	TRBJ2-3	TGTGCCAGCAGCCAGAGACGAAGACAAAGCACAGATACGCAGTATTTT	CASSQRRRQSTDTQYF
.	.	16	TRBV7-9	TRBJ2-7	TGTGCCAGCAGCTCGCGCTGGGGGCGGGGGAGCTACGAGCAGTACTTC	CASSSRWGRGSYEQYF
.	once	12	TRBV5-4	TRBJ2-1	TGTGCCAGCAGCTTAGGGGTCAATGAGCAGTTCTTC	CASSLGVNEQFF
.	.	13	TRBV9	TRBJ2-1	TGTGCCAGCAGCGGGACTCCCTACAATGAGCAGTTCTTC	CASSGTPYNEQFF
.	few	15	TRBV6-5	TRBJ2-2	TGTGCCAGCAAGACCAGGGGTCCGAACACCGGGGAGCTGTTTTTT	CASKTRGPNTGELFF
.	.	14	TRBV9	TRBJ1-2	TGTGCCAGCAGCGTTGGGCAGGGCGACTATGGCTACACCTTC	CASSVGQGDYGYTF
.	once	12	TRBV6-5	TRBJ2-5	TGTGCCAGCACCGACAGGCCAGAGACCCAGTACTTC	CASTDRPETQYF
.	.	14	TRBV10-1	TRBJ2-2	TGCGCCAGCAAGGAGGGAAAGGACACCGGGGAGCTGTTTTTT	CASKEGKDTGELFF
TRBD2	.	15	TRBV11-3	TRBJ2-1	TGTGCCAGCAGCCCTGGTTCCTCGGGGGGCAATGAGCAGTTCTTC	CASSPGSSGGNEQFF
.	.	17	TRBV27	TRBJ2-2	TGTGCCAGCAGTTTCCCCCAGACAGGTGAGAACACCGGGGAGCTGTTTTTT	CASSFPQTGENTGELFF
TRBD2	.	18	TRBV2	TRBJ2-5	TGTGCCAGCAGTGAGGTCCAACTAGCGTGGGTGGGAGGAGAGACCCAGTACTTC	CASSEVQLAWVGGETQYF
TRBD1	.	18	TRBV7-2	TRBJ2-5	TGTGCCAGCAGCTTAGCGCTAACCCGACAGGGGGCTGCAGGGACCCAGTACTTC	CASSLALTRQGAAGTQYF
.	.	13	TRBV6-5	TRBJ1-2	TGTGCCAGCATTAATAGGGGAAATGTAGGCTACACCTTC	CASINRGNVGYTF
TRBD1	.	15	TRBV6-5	TRBJ1-2	TGTGCCAGCAGTTACCGGGACAGGGTTTACTATGGCTACACCTTC	CASSYRDRVYYGYTF
TRBD1	.	16	TRBV4-1	TRBJ1-2	TGCGCCAGCAGCCAGGTGACAGGGGGCCCCGCCTCTGGCTACACCTTC	CASSQVTGGPASGYTF
.	.	15	TRBV6-5	TRBJ1-1	TGTGCCAGCAGTAAGAGCCGGGACACGAACACTGAAGCTTTCTTT	CASSKSRDTNTEAFF
.	.	13	TRBV11-2	TRBJ2-1	TGTGCCAGCAGCATAGAACAATACAATGAGCAGTTCTTC	CASSIEQYNEQFF
TRBD1	.	15	TRBV6-5	TRBJ2-7	TGTGCCAGCAGTTACGCGGGACAGGGGAGGCACGAGCAGTACTTC	CASSYAGQGRHEQYF
.	.	11	TRBV18	TRBJ1-2	TGTGCCAGCTCACCGGGCCGGAATACCATCTTC	CASSPGRNTIF
.	.	14	TRBV6-6	TRBJ2-2	TGTGCCAGCACTCTCGACCGGGGCACCGGGGAGCTGTTTTTT	CASTLDRGTGELFF
.	.	13	TRBV7-3	TRBJ1-1	TGTGCCAGCAGCCGGCGGGACGGCCAAAAAGCTTTCTTT	CASSRRDGQKAFF
.	.	15	TRBV5-8	TRBJ1-2	TGTGCCAGCAGCTTTTCTAAGACAAGCCGCTATGGCTACACCTTC	CASSFSKTSRYGYTF
TRBD1	.	15	TRBV2	TRBJ2-1	TGTGCCAGCAGCCCCGGGACAGGGGGCTACAATGAGCAGTTCTTC	CASSPGTGGYNEQFF
TRBD1	.	15	TRBV15	TRBJ2-5	TGTGCCACCAGCAGAGGACCGGGACAGCAAGAGACCCAGTACTTC	CATSRGPGQQETQYF
.	.	17	TRBV7-9	TRBJ1-2	TGTGCCAGCAGCTTAGATCTCGGGCAGGAGGTTAACTATGGCTACACCTTC	CASSLDLGQEVNYGYTF
TRBD2	.	14	TRBV5-1	TRBJ2-7	TGCGCCAGCAGGGCCGGGACTAGCGGGGACGAGCAGTACTTC	CASRAGTSGDEQYF
TRBD1	once	15	TRBV6-4	TRBJ1-2	TGTGCCAGCAGGACACAGGGGGGAATAAGGTATGGCTACACCTTC	CASRTQGGIRYGYTF
.	.	11	TRBV20-1	TRBJ1-1	TGCAGTGCTTTACAGACGTGGGAAGCTTTCTTT	CSALQTWEAFF
TRBD1	.	21	TRBV5-1	TRBJ1-5	TGCGCCAGCAGCTCGAAGGAGAAAGGACAGGGGGCCTTGGGAAGCAATCAGCCCCAGCATTTT	CASSSKEKGQGALGSNQPQHF
.	.	15	TRBV6-2/TRBV6-3	TRBJ2-5	TGTGCCAGCAGTAGGTGGGCGCTATACCAAGAGACCCAGTACTTC	CASSRWALYQETQYF
TRBD2	.	16	TRBV6-6	TRBJ2-7	TGTGCCAGCAGTTACGGGACTAGCGGGGGGTCCTACGAGCAGTACTTC	CASSYGTSGGSYEQYF